A single sample gave rise to the 26 T cell receptor beta chains below, sequenced in a study of cytomegalovirus exposure and HLA in healthy donors. Some clones are missing from TCRdb's copy, which holds only in-frame ones; the method was immunoSEQ multiplex PCR. The repertoire holds some 170,000 clones, with approximately 86% as singletons. Sample: PBMCs. All receptors come from a young man in good health and CMV-seropositive.

CDR3 residues: CASSSGLVYNEQFF. Here the CDR3 DNA reads TGTGCCAGCAGTTCGGGACTAGTTTACAATGAGCAGTTCTTC. The chain has TRBV27 and TRBJ2-1; TRBD2 matches 8 bases. Trimming removed 4 bases from V and 4 bases from J; junction bases left unmatched: 3. This CDR3 has 14 residues. Per the germline V gene, CDR1 is MNHEY and CDR2 is SMNVEV (reference sequence).

The gene calls are TRBV5-1 and TRBJ1-4; D uncertain. Germline V gives CDR1 SGHRS, CDR2 YFSETQ. The CDR3 totals 13 residues. Trimming shortened V by 2 bases and J by 4 bases, and 6 bases separated the two germline ends. CDR3 sequence reads: CASSLEFNEKLFF. The CDR3 DNA reads TGCGCCAGCAGCTTAGAGTTTAATGAAAAACTGTTTTTT. Combining the CDR3 with reference TRBV5-1 and TRBJ1-4 gives the whole variable domain KAGVTQTPRYLIKTRGQQVTLSCSPISGHRSVSWYQQTPGQGLQFLFEYFSETQRNKGNFPGRFSGRQFSNSRSEMNVSTLELGDSALYLCASSLEFNEKLFFGSGTQLSVL.

The V gene is TRBV16, the J gene TRBJ1-1; 8 bases are a match to TRBD1. With V trimmed by 3 bases and J by 6 bases, 3 bases remained unmatched. The CDR3 is 13 amino acids. Germline V lookup: CDR1 KGHSY, CDR2 FQNENV. DNA of the CDR3: TGTGCCAGCAGCCAGGCACAGGGGGCTGAAGCTTTCTTT. Translating gives CASSQAQGAEAFF.

V gene TRBV9 combines with J gene TRBJ1-2; 9 nucleotides align to TRBD1. The CDR3 has 15 amino acids. V dropped 3 bases and J dropped 5; count of bases not matched to a gene: 8. Germline CDR1 is SGDLS and CDR2 is YYNGEE. CDR3 residues: CASSATTGGDYGYTF. The CDR3 DNA reads as TGTGCCAGCAGCGCGACTACAGGGGGCGATTATGGCTACACCTTC.

The chain combines TRBV10-1 with TRBJ1-5, with D perhaps matching TRBD1 (6 bases). V shed 4 bases and J shed 5 bases, with 15 bases lying between them. CDR1 is WNHNN, CDR2 SYGVQD, per germline (reference sequence). This CDR3 comprises 15 residues. The CDR3, as DNA: TGCGCCAGCAGTGCCAGGGGTCCCTTCCATCAGCCCCAGCATTTT. This gives the protein CASSARGPFHQPQHF.

The chain uses TRBV5-5 and TRBJ1-2; no clear D. The germline CDR1 and CDR2 sequences are SGHKS and YYEKEE (reference sequence). CDR3 length: 15 residues. V shed 2 bases and J shed 0 bases, with 11 bases lying between them. The CDR3 region is CASSFAGEPNYGYTF. DNA of the CDR3: TGTGCCAGCAGCTTCGCCGGAGAGCCTAACTATGGCTACACCTTC.

This chain joins TRBV27 and TRBJ1-6; 8 bases are a match to TRBD1. Trimming removed 5 bases from V and 5 bases from J; junction bases left unmatched: 5. This CDR3 is built from 15 residues. Per the germline V gene, CDR1 is MNHEY and CDR2 is SMNVEV (reference sequence). CDR3 nucleotides: TGTGCCAGCAGTGCTCAGGGGGCCGATAATTCACCCCTCCACTTT. Translating it yields CASSAQGADNSPLHF.

The J gene is TRBJ2-2, the V gene TRBV9, with a possible D match to TRBD2 (6 bases). The length of the CDR3 is 13 residues. V was trimmed by 4 bases and J by 6 bases, leaving 10 bases between them. Germline V gene lookup returns CDR1 SGDLS and CDR2 YYNGEE. The DNA of the CDR3 is TGTGCCAGCAGCCCTGCGGGACCCGGGGAGCTGTTTTTT. Amino acids: CASSPAGPGELFF.

The rearrangement links TRBV11-3 to TRBJ2-1; tentatively, D is TRBD1 (5 bases). Trimming removed 5 bases at V and 3 bases at J, with 11 bases between. The CDR3 contains 14 residues. The germline V gene has CDR1 SGHNT and CDR2 YENEEA. CDR3: CASSHHDSYNEQFF. CDR3 sequence (DNA): TGTGCCAGCAGCCATCATGACAGCTACAATGAGCAGTTCTTC.

This rearrangement joins TRBV29-1 to TRBJ1-2, with TRBD1 matching over 9 bases. Unmatched junction bases numbered 5, after V lost 6 bases and J lost 3 bases. The CDR3 spans 13 residues. The germline V gene has CDR1 SQVTM and CDR2 ANQGSEA. CDR3 sequence (DNA): TGCAGCGTCCACAGGGGGCAGGACTATGGCTACACCTTC. It translates to CSVHRGQDYGYTF.

The gene calls are TRBV9 and TRBJ2-6; D possibly corresponds to TRBD2 (5 bases). The CDR3 length is 14 residues. From germline, CDR1 is SGDLS and CDR2 YYNGEE. The V gene lost 7 bases and the J gene lost 3 bases, with 11 bases spanning the gap. CDR3 DNA: TGTGCCAGCGGAGGTTTAGGTGGGGCCAACGTCCTGACTTTC. It translates to CASGGLGGANVLTF.

The chain couples TRBV6-5 to TRBJ2-3, with TRBD2 matching over 7 bases. The CDR3 spans 13 residues. With 10 bases clipped from V and 4 bases from J, the junction kept 8 bases outside the gene matches. Looked up from germline, CDR1 is MNHEY and CDR2 is SVGAGI. CDR3 coding DNA: TGTGCCACCACTCAGGCGGGGGCAGATACGCAGTATTTT. This codes for CATTQAGADTQYF.

This clone was counted a few times. The gene calls are TRBV6-6 and TRBJ1-2; D unclear. V lost 6 bases, J lost 3 bases, and 8 bases lay in between. CDR1 and CDR2 (germline): MNHNY, SVGAGI (reference sequence). CDR3 length: 12 amino acids. This chain's CDR3 is CASSPGDYGYTF. CDR3 coding DNA: TGTGCCAGCAGCCCCGGGGACTATGGCTACACCTTC.

This clone was counted a few times. V and J are TRBV30 and TRBJ2-2, with TRBD2 matching over 8 bases. Trimming took 3 bases from V and 6 from J; bases not matched to a gene: 3. Germline assignment: CDR1 GTSNPN and CDR2 SVGIG (reference sequence). The CDR3 is made up of 13 amino acids. Here the CDR3 reads CAWRSGGPGELFF. Written as DNA, the CDR3 is TGTGCCTGGAGGTCGGGGGGGCCCGGGGAGCTGTTTTTT. Variable domain in full (rest from reference TRBV30 and TRBJ2-2): SQTIHQWPATLVQPVGSPLSLECTVEGTSNPNLYWYRQAAGRGLQLLFYSVGIGQISSEVPQNLSASRPQDRQFILSSKKLLLSDSGFYLCAWRSGGPGELFFGEGSRLTVL.

DNA for the CDR3: TGTGCCAGCAGCCCGGGACTAAGCTCCTACAATGAGCAGTTCTTC. Its translation: CASSPGLSSYNEQFF. This chain joins TRBV7-3 and TRBJ2-1; 7 positions agree with TRBD2. Germline values: CDR1 SGHTA, CDR2 FQGTGA. The CDR3 sequence is 15 residues long. Trimming removed 5 bases from V and 0 bases from J; junction bases left unmatched: 4.

This chain connects TRBV5-6 to TRBJ2-2, with 7 positions matching TRBD2. The J segment lost 6 bases and the V segment lost 3 bases, leaving 8 bases of the junction unmatched. CDR3 size: 15 residues. CDR1 and CDR2 (germline): SGHDT, YYEEEE. CDR3 protein: CASSSDGRGAGELFF. As DNA, the CDR3 is TGTGCCAGCAGCTCGGATGGGAGGGGAGCCGGGGAGCTGTTTTTT.

Here the CDR3 DNA reads TGTGCCAGCAGTGTCGGGGGGAGCAATCAGCCCCAGCATTTT. Translation gives CASSVGGSNQPQHF. The rearrangement links TRBV28 to TRBJ1-5, with D possibly being TRBD1 (5 bases). The CDR3 has 14 amino acids. Trimming removed 5 bases from V and 1 base from J, with 9 bases in between. CDR1 is MDHEN, CDR2 SYDVKM, per germline.

This clone was counted a single time. The chain couples TRBV28 to TRBJ2-1, with 13 bases lining up with TRBD2. Germline CDR1 MDHEN, CDR2 SYDVKM. The CDR3 has 16 amino acids. Trimming removed 6 bases from V and 6 bases from J; junction bases left unmatched: 8. The CDR3 DNA sequence: TGTGCCAGCAGGCCTACCGGGACTAGCGGGACCAATGAGCAGTTCTTC. Its translation: CASRPTGTSGTNEQFF. The whole variable domain, remainder taken from reference TRBV28 and TRBJ2-1, is DVKVTQSSRYLVKRTGEKVFLECVQDMDHENMFWYRQDPGLGLRLIYFSYDVKMKEKGDIPEGYSVSREKKERFSLILESASTNQTSMYLCASRPTGTSGTNEQFFGPGTRLTVL.

The V gene is TRBV6-4, the J gene TRBJ2-1, with unresolved D. This CDR3 contains 15 residues. Per germline, CDR1 MRHNA and CDR2 SNTAGT. The V end lost 4 bases, the J end lost 0 bases, and 10 bases lay between the germline ends. DNA for the CDR3: TGTGCCAGCAGTGTCGAGGATAGCTCCTACAATGAGCAGTTCTTC. This translates into CASSVEDSSYNEQFF.

The J gene is TRBJ2-1, the V gene TRBV9, with D possibly matching TRBD2 (6 bases). The CDR3 runs to 17 residues. V lost 1 base, J lost 6 bases, and 20 bases lay in between. Germline V gives CDR1 SGDLS, CDR2 YYNGEE. The CDR3 protein is CASSVSSDGPGGNEQFF. As DNA, the CDR3 is TGTGCCAGCAGCGTATCTAGCGACGGCCCTGGTGGCAATGAGCAGTTCTTC.

This chain links TRBV15 with TRBJ2-2, with a tentative D call TRBD1 (5 bases). Germline V gene data show CDR1 as LNHNV and CDR2 as YYDKDF (reference sequence). V lost 4 bases and J 5 bases, leaving 17 bases between the germline ends. There are 16 residues in the CDR3. The CDR3 bases are TGTGCCACCAGCAAAGTAAGGGGTTCCGTTACCGGGGAGCTGTTTTTT. Amino acids: CATSKVRGSVTGELFF.

This chain uses TRBV10-2 with TRBJ2-2; 9 bases fit TRBD2. V dropped 6 bases and J dropped 1; count of bases not matched to a gene: 3. This CDR3 is built from 15 residues. The germline CDR1 and CDR2 sequences are WSHSY and SAAADI. As DNA, the CDR3 is TGCGCCAGCAGGTGGACTAGCGTGAACACCGGGGAGCTGTTTTTT. Its protein product is CASRWTSVNTGELFF.

V usage is TRBV9 and J usage is TRBJ2-1; D is unclear. This CDR3 has 12 residues. CDR1 is SGDLS, CDR2 YYNGEE, per germline. V was pared by 4 bases and J by 8 bases, with 10 bases between. CDR3 nucleotides: TGTGCCAGCAGCCCCGATCGCGATGAGCAGTTCTTC. Translation: CASSPDRDEQFF.

This chain connects TRBV2 to TRBJ2-7, with D maybe TRBD2 (5 bases). The CDR3 totals 13 residues. V was pared by 3 bases and J by 3 bases, with 9 bases between. Germline V CDR1 and CDR2: SNHLY, FYNNEI. DNA of the CDR3: TGTGCCAGCAGTGAGAGGCGGGTCTACGAGCAGTACTTC. Protein sequence: CASSERRVYEQYF.

The chain links TRBV19 to TRBJ1-2, with D unresolved. This CDR3 contains 12 residues. Germline V gene data show CDR1 as LNHDA and CDR2 as SQIVND (reference sequence). V lost 5 bases to trimming and J lost 3 bases, with 7 bases between them. The CDR3 DNA sequence: TGTGCCAGTAGTTCCCAGTACTATGGCTACACCTTC. Amino acid sequence: CASSSQYYGYTF.

This sequence joins TRBV30 and TRBJ2-7, with a weak D call TRBD2 (5 bases). The germline V gene has CDR1 GTSNPN and CDR2 SVGIG (reference sequence). CDR3 length equals 13 residues. Trimming removed 2 bases from V and 13 bases from J, with 21 bases in between. CDR3 loop: CAWSPKSGEVGYF. In DNA form, the CDR3 reads TGTGCCTGGAGTCCTAAATCCGGGGAAGTAGGTTACTTC.